The sequence of this T cell receptor (beta chain) was determined in a study of shared clonotypes between healthy human individuals. The CDR3 consists of 13 residues. Trimming removed 7 bases at V and 1 base at J, with 5 bases between. CDR1 MDHEN and CDR2 SYDVKM come from the germline V gene. This clone was counted a single time. Source study methods: Sequence data from immunoSEQ were junction-only and lacked quality scores; consequently, filtering differed. The table came from immunoSEQ multiplex PCR; TCRdb's copy has only in-frame clones and leaves some out. The DNA gave D and trimming, while V, J and clone size come from that table. Seen here are a few million clones, 93% observed once, and the top ten hold 0.3% to 0.4%.

Sequencing was done on a sample of naive CD4+ T cells from PBMCs. Regarding subset: CD45RA+ positively selected. The genes are TRBV28 and TRBJ2-6; D gene ambiguous. This TCR came from a man between 18 and 35 years old in good health. Some clones in this sample may be carry-over from other donors' samples. The CDR3, as DNA: TGTGCCAGCATGGTTTCTGGGGCCAACGTCCTGACTTTC. Translated: CASMVSGANVLTF.